The 19 T cell receptor beta chains in this list originate from one sample, sequenced in a study of OX40 agonist ivuxolimab in advanced cancers. Sequenced by immunoSEQ multiplex PCR; TCRdb stores in-frame clones only, minus some. The profile covers about 77,000 clones, with approximately 85% appearing a single time and roughly 2.3% taken by the ten largest. This specimen consisted of CD4+ or CD8+ T cells sorted from blood, obtained in a trial of the OX40 agonist ivuxolimab. The receptors were sampled from an adult with an advanced solid tumor such as melanoma, head and neck, liver or kidney cancer.

The chain links TRBV2 to TRBJ2-7; D remains unclear. CDR1 and CDR2 from the germline V gene are SNHLY and FYNNEI. The ends were cut back, 7 bases at V and 1 base at J, with 8 bases in the middle. This CDR3 comprises 12 residues. The CDR3 DNA reads as TGTGCCAGCACAGGCAGATCCTACGAGCAGTACTTC. This encodes CASTGRSYEQYF.

The J gene is TRBJ1-1, the V gene TRBV7-2; D ambiguous. The CDR3 has 13 amino acids. The V gene lost 4 bases and the J gene lost 5 bases, with 11 bases spanning the gap. The germline V gene has CDR1 SGHTA and CDR2 FQGNSA. CDR3 amino acids: CASSSLRGTEAFF. In DNA form, the CDR3 reads TGTGCCAGCAGCTCCCTACGGGGTACTGAAGCTTTCTTT.

The gene calls are TRBV11-3 and TRBJ2-3, with D unresolved. The CDR3 loop spans 14 amino acids. Between the trimmed V and J ends, which lost 5 bases and 1 base, there was a span of 10 bases. Germline assignment: CDR1 SGHNT and CDR2 YENEEA. The CDR3 bases are TGTGCCAGCAGCCCTAGGGCGGGCACAGATACGCAGTATTTT. This codes for CASSPRAGTDTQYF. The complete variable domain, with remaining parts taken from reference TRBV11-3 and TRBJ2-3, reads EAGVVQSPRYKIIEKKQPVAFWCNPISGHNTLYWYLQNLGQGPELLIRYENEEAVDDSQLPKDRFSAERLKGVDSTLKIQPAELGDSAVYLCASSPRAGTDTQYFGPGTRLTVL.

The V call is TRBV6-6, the J call TRBJ2-7, with TRBD1 matching 7 bases. V shed 5 bases, J shed 1 base, and the junction held 2 bases outside the gene matches. The length of the CDR3 is 13 residues. Germline CDR1 MNHNY, CDR2 SVGAGI (reference sequence). The chain's CDR3 is CASSKTGSYEQYF. CDR3 nucleotide sequence: TGTGCCAGCAGTAAGACAGGGTCCTACGAGCAGTACTTC.

This sequence joins TRBV7-3 and TRBJ2-7, with TRBD2 matching 7 bases. Trimming took 0 bases from V and 0 from J; bases not matched to a gene: 2. The CDR3 runs 15 residues. Per germline, CDR1 SGHTA and CDR2 FQGTGA. In nucleotides, the CDR3 is TGTGCCAGCAGCTTAACGCCGGGGGGCTCCTACGAGCAGTACTTC. Translated, it gives CASSLTPGGSYEQYF.

This chain uses TRBV10-3 with TRBJ2-5, with D uncertain. Germline CDR1 ENHRY, CDR2 SYGVKD. V lost 4 bases to trimming and J lost 2 bases, with 5 bases between them. The CDR3 is made up of 12 amino acids. CDR3 nucleotides: TGTGCCATCAGTGTCCGACAAGAGACCCAGTACTTC. Translating gives CAISVRQETQYF.

The chain employs TRBV9 and TRBJ2-7; 8 nucleotides line up with TRBD2. J lost 2 bases, V lost 3 bases, and 7 bases had no gene match. Germline V gene lookup returns CDR1 SGDLS and CDR2 YYNGEE. The CDR3 is 15 residues long. The CDR3 sequence is CASSETPGGPYEQYF. The CDR3 DNA reads as TGTGCCAGCAGCGAAACTCCGGGAGGGCCCTACGAGCAGTACTTC. The full variable domain, in which reference TRBV9 and TRBJ2-7 provide the parts outside the CDR3, is DSGVTQTPKHLITATGQRVTLRCSPRSGDLSVYWYQQSLDQGLQFLIQYYNGEERAKGNILERFSAQQFPDLHSELNLSSLELGDSALYFCASSETPGGPYEQYFGPGTRLTVT.

This rearrangement joins TRBV4-3 to TRBJ2-2, with 11 bases fitting TRBD2. The germline gives CDR1 LGHNA, CDR2 YSLEER. This CDR3 has 19 amino acids. The V segment lost 10 bases and the J segment 6 bases; nucleotides outside the gene matches: 22. CDR3 in amino acids: CAKSQDRLAGLRVAGELFF. The DNA of the CDR3 is TGCGCCAAAAGCCAAGATCGACTAGCGGGGCTTCGTGTTGCCGGGGAGCTGTTTTTT.

This chain joins TRBV19 and TRBJ2-3; either TRBD1 or TRBD2 may fit D (5 bases each). Trimming removed 7 bases from V and 2 bases from J, with 13 bases in between. Germline V gene sequence: CDR1 LNHDA, CDR2 SQIVND (reference sequence). The CDR3 spans 14 residues. CDR3 sequence: CASNWGPTTDTQYF. The CDR3 DNA follows: TGTGCCAGTAATTGGGGACCAACCACAGATACGCAGTATTTT.

The J gene is TRBJ1-4, the V gene TRBV6-5, with D unresolved. CDR1 is MNHEY, CDR2 SVGAGI, per germline. Trimming took off 2 bases at V and 8 bases at J, with 12 bases between the two ends. This CDR3 has 14 amino acids. As DNA, the CDR3 is TGTGCCAGCAGTTACCTCCGGGGTACGGAAAAACTGTTTTTT. Translation: CASSYLRGTEKLFF.

V gene TRBV7-9 combines with J gene TRBJ2-3; no definite D call. The CDR3 runs 13 residues. With 3 bases removed from V and 2 bases from J, the gap between germline ends came to 6 bases. CDR1 is SEHNR, CDR2 FQNEAQ, per germline (reference sequence). CDR3 in amino acids: CASSFWTTDTQYF. CDR3 DNA sequence: TGTGCCAGCAGCTTCTGGACCACAGATACGCAGTATTTT.

V usage is TRBV29-1 and J usage is TRBJ2-3; 8 nucleotides line up with TRBD2. From germline, CDR1 is SQVTM and CDR2 ANQGSEA. Unmatched junction bases numbered 5, after V lost 6 bases and J lost 6 bases. CDR3 length: 12 residues. The CDR3, as DNA: TGCAGCGTCGGACTAGCCATGGATACGCAGTATTTT. Translating gives CSVGLAMDTQYF.

The J gene is TRBJ2-7, the V gene TRBV5-5, with D uncertain. Deletions cut 0 bases from V and 2 bases from J, with 9 bases between. Per germline, CDR1 SGHKS and CDR2 YYEKEE (reference sequence). This CDR3 has 14 amino acids. CDR3 nucleotides: TGTGCCAGCAGCTTGGCGCGTCGTGCCTACGAGCAGTACTTC. It codes for CASSLARRAYEQYF.

The J gene is TRBJ1-6, the V gene TRBV9; TRBD1 might be the D (6 bases). This CDR3 is built from 14 residues. V was cut by 0 bases and J by 10 bases, with 11 bases left in between. Per germline, CDR1 SGDLS and CDR2 YYNGEE. DNA of the CDR3: TGTGCCAGCAGCGTAGACGGGGGCCGATCACCCCTCCACTTT. It specifies CASSVDGGRSPLHF.

This chain links TRBV9 with TRBJ2-1; D call uncertain. V lost 0 bases, J lost 4 bases, and 11 bases lay in between. CDR1 SGDLS and CDR2 YYNGEE come from the germline V gene. CDR3 length equals 15 residues. The DNA for the CDR3 is TGTGCCAGCAGCGTAGCCGGAATGGGGTACAATGAGCAGTTCTTC. It yields the protein CASSVAGMGYNEQFF.

V is TRBV2 and J is TRBJ2-7, with 8 bases aligning to TRBD1. Germline CDR1 reads SNHLY; CDR2 reads FYNNEI. There are 13 residues in the CDR3. The V and J ends lost 11 bases and 4 bases, in that order; junction bases with no gene match: 10. The CDR3: CAGATGELYEQYF. The CDR3 DNA reads TGTGCCGGTGCGACAGGGGAACTATACGAGCAGTACTTC. The whole variable domain, filled in from reference TRBV2 and TRBJ2-7, reads EPEVTQTPSHQVTQMGQEVILRCVPISNHLYFYWYRQILGQKVEFLVSFYNNEISEKSEIFDDQFSVERPDGSNFTLKIRSTKLEDSAMYFCAGATGELYEQYFGPGTRLTVT.

The V gene is TRBV4-3, the J gene TRBJ1-1; 7 nucleotides line up with TRBD1. This CDR3 has 15 amino acids. CDR1 is LGHNA and CDR2 is YSLEER in the germline V gene. The junction had 2 bases not matched to a gene; V was cut back by 0 bases and J by 1 base. DNA for the CDR3: TGCGCCAGCAGCCAAGATTACAGGGGGAACACTGAAGCTTTCTTT. Translated, it gives CASSQDYRGNTEAFF.

This clone was found once. This chain uses TRBV19 with TRBJ1-2; possibly TRBD1 for D (5 bases). The V gene's germline CDR1 is LNHDA and CDR2 SQIVND (reference sequence). The CDR3 runs to 15 residues. V was clipped by 4 bases and J by 2 bases, with 14 bases between them. This chain's CDR3 is CASSKSLEGNYGYTF. CDR3 sequence (DNA): TGTGCCAGTAGTAAATCCTTAGAGGGGAACTATGGCTACACCTTC.

The CDR3 here is CASARVSDSNSPLHF. The CDR3 DNA is TGTGCCAGCGCCCGTGTGAGCGACTCTAATTCACCCCTCCACTTT. The chain links TRBV7-9 to TRBJ1-6; D call uncertain. The CDR3 has 15 residues. Trimming stripped 8 bases from V and 6 bases from J, with 17 bases between. Germline V gene sequence: CDR1 SEHNR, CDR2 FQNEAQ (reference sequence). Full variable domain (rest looked up from reference TRBV7-9 and TRBJ1-6): DTGVSQNPRHKITKRGQNVTFRCDPISEHNRLYWYRQTLGQGPEFLTYFQNEAQLEKSRLLSDRFSAERPKGSFSTLEIQRTEQGDSAMYLCASARVSDSNSPLHFGNGTRLTVT.